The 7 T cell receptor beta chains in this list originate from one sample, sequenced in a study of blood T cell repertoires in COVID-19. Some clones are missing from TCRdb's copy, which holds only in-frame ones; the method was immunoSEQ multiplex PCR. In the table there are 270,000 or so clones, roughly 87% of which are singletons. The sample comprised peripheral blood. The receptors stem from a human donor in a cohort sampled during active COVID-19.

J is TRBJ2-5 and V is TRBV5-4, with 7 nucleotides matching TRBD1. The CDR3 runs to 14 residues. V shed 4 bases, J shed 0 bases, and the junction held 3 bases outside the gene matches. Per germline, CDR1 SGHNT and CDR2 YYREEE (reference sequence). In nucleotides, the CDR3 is TGTGCCAGCAGCCAGGGACAGAACCAAGAGACCCAGTACTTC. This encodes CASSQGQNQETQYF.

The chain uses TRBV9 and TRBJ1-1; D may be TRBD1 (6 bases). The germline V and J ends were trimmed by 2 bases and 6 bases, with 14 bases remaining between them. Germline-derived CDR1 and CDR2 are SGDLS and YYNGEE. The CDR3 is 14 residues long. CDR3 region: CASSVQGNSPEAFF. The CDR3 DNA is TGTGCCAGCAGCGTCCAGGGGAATTCGCCTGAAGCTTTCTTT.

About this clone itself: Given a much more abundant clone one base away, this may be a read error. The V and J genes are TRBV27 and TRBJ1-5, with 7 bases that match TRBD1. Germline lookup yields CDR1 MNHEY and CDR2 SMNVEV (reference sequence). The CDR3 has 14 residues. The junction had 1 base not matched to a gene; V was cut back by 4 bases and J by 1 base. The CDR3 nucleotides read TGTGCCAGCAGTTCGACAGGGAGCAATCAGCCCCAGCATTTT. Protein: CASSSTGSNQPQHF.

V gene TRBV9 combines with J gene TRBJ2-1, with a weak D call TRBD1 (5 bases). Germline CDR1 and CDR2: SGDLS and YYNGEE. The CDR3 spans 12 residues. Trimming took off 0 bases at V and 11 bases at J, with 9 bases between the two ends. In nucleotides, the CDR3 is TGTGCCAGCAGCGTAGGGCCGGACAAGCAGTTCTTC. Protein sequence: CASSVGPDKQFF.

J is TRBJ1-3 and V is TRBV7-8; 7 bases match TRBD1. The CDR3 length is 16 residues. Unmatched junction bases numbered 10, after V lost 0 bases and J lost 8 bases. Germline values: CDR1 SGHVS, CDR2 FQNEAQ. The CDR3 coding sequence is TGTGCCAGCAGCTTAGCCAAGACAGGGACTCCAGACACCATATATTTT. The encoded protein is CASSLAKTGTPDTIYF.

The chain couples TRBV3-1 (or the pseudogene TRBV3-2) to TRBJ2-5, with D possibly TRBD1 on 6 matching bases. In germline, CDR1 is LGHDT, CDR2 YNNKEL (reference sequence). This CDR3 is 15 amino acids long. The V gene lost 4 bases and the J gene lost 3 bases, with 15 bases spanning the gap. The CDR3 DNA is TGTGCCAGCAGCCCCACAGGGATTGGGAAAGAGACCCAGTACTTC. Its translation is CASSPTGIGKETQYF.

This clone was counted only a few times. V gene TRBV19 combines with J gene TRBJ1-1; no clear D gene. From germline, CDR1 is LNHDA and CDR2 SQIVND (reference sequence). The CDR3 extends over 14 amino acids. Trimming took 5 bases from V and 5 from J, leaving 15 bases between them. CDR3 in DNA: TGTGCCAGTAGTTTGGGAGGGAGGTTGACTGAAGCTTTCTTT. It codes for CASSLGGRLTEAFF.